The TCR beta chain under discussion was sequenced for a study of T cells in Graves' hyperthyroidism and ophthalmopathy. Study outcomes and limitations: Most clonotypes expanded in thyroid above 0.001 were likewise present in blood.

Turning to this clonotype: The antigen is not known.

The study excluded patients with uncontrolled infection, other autoimmune disease, pregnancy or lactation. Diagnoses were established using clinical symptoms, serum thyroxine and TRAb, thyroid ultrasound and orbital computed tomography. Each 10 ml fresh peripheral blood draw supplied the PBMCs. Authors of the study amplified TCR beta CDR3 regions from RNA transcripts. A first-round RT-PCR of the TCR CDR3 used the HTBI primer set. Via MiXCR, TCRdb re-called the multiplex PCR reads, giving one row per CDR3 protein. The sample records around 600,000 distinct CDR3 sequences, 12% to 15% being singletons. Trimming at V came to 5 bases and at J to 1 base, leaving 6 bases not matched to a gene. Germline V lookup: CDR1 SEHNR, CDR2 FQNEAQ (reference sequence). This CDR3 is 15 amino acids long.

The sequence derives from a woman aged 18-30 years with Graves' ophthalmopathy. Sequencing input: blood. The chain is built from TRBV7-9 and TRBJ2-7; 9 bases agree with TRBD2. The CDR3 DNA is TGTGCCAGCAGCCCTAGCGGGATGGGTTCCTACGAGCAGTACTTC. Translated: CASSPSGMGSYEQYF.